Shown below are 27 T cell receptor beta chains from a single sample sequenced in a study of blood T cell repertoires in COVID-19. Some clones are missing from TCRdb's copy, which holds only in-frame ones; the method was immunoSEQ multiplex PCR. The sample records tens of thousands of clones, about 89% being singletons. Input material: peripheral blood. These receptors originate from a man between 45 and 60 years old with active or convalescent COVID-19.

Concerning this clone itself: Other nucleotide sequences from this sample produce the same CDR3. V gene TRBV20-1 combines with J gene TRBJ2-7; D is undetermined. The ends were cut back, 2 bases at V and 5 bases at J, with 7 bases in the middle. Germline V CDR1 and CDR2: DFQATT, SNEGSKA (reference sequence). The CDR3 has 11 amino acids. The CDR3 reads CSARSGHEQYV. In DNA form, the CDR3 reads TGCAGTGCTAGATCTGGCCACGAGCAGTACGTC.

This chain uses TRBV5-1 with TRBJ2-1, with TRBD1 identical over 12 bases. Germline V CDR1 and CDR2: SGHRS, YFSETQ. CDR3 length: 15 amino acids. The V segment lost 9 bases and the J segment 4 bases; nucleotides outside the gene matches: 8. CDR3 in DNA: TGCGCCACCCAACCGGGACAGGGGGCTTACAATGAGCAGTTCTTC. It is translated as CATQPGQGAYNEQFF.

The chain has TRBV19 and TRBJ2-3; the match to TRBD2 covers 8 bases. Germline CDR1 reads LNHDA; CDR2 reads SQIVND (reference sequence). Trimming took 5 bases from V and 4 from J; bases not matched to a gene: 5. This CDR3 is 14 amino acids long. The DNA of the CDR3 is TGTGCCAGTAGTCGGGGGGGGGCGGCAGATACGCAGTATTTT. Residues: CASSRGGAADTQYF.

CDR3 coding DNA: TGTGCCAGCAGCCCTAGACAGTATAATTCACCCCTCCACTTT. It encodes CASSPRQYNSPLHF. This rearrangement joins TRBV3-1 (or the pseudogene TRBV3-2) to TRBJ1-6; tentative D call: TRBD1 (5 bases). Germline CDR1 reads LGHDT; CDR2 reads YNNKEL (reference sequence). Trimming left V 4 bases short and J 4 bases short, with 8 bases between. The CDR3 totals 14 residues.

The chain links TRBV3-1 (or the pseudogene TRBV3-2) to TRBJ2-5, with D possibly TRBD2 on 6 matching bases. The CDR3 is 16 amino acids. Germline CDR1 and CDR2: LGHDT and YNNKEL (reference sequence). Deletions cut 0 bases from V and 1 base from J, with 12 bases between. This CDR3 is CASSQDLSAGQETQYF. Here the CDR3 DNA reads TGTGCCAGCAGCCAAGATCTATCAGCGGGCCAAGAGACCCAGTACTTC.

This clone was counted a single time. V usage is TRBV6-1 and J usage is TRBJ1-5; a possible D gene is TRBD1 (5 bases). The V gene's germline CDR1 is MNHNS and CDR2 SASEGT. Trimming cost V 3 bases and J 5 bases, with 11 bases left between them. This CDR3 comprises 14 residues. In DNA form, the CDR3 reads TGTGCCAGCAGTGATACGCAGGGCTATCAGCCCCAGCATTTT. It codes for CASSDTQGYQPQHF.

The chain is built from TRBV19 and TRBJ1-5; TRBD1 might be the D (5 bases). Looked up from germline, CDR1 is LNHDA and CDR2 is SQIVND (reference sequence). Between the trimmed V and J ends, which lost 4 bases and 6 bases, there was a span of 13 bases. The CDR3 consists of 14 residues. The CDR3, as DNA: TGTGCCAGTAGTACTTTTGGGGCAAGTCAGCCCCAGCATTTT. The encoded protein is CASSTFGASQPQHF.

The rearrangement links TRBV6-4 to TRBJ1-6, with 8 bases that match TRBD1. The CDR3 is 14 residues long. Losses at the gene ends were 3 bases for V and 13 bases for J; bases not matched to a gene: 8. Germline CDR1 reads MRHNA; CDR2 reads SNTAGT. The CDR3 loop is CASSEGQGANPLHF. The DNA for the CDR3 is TGTGCCAGCAGTGAAGGACAGGGCGCGAACCCCCTCCACTTT.

The genes are TRBV3-1 (or the pseudogene TRBV3-2) and TRBJ2-5; TRBD2 matches 10 bases. The germline V gene encodes CDR1 LGHDT and CDR2 YNNKEL (reference sequence). Trimming removed 0 bases from V and 4 bases from J; junction bases left unmatched: 8. The CDR3 length is 17 residues. CDR3 DNA: TGTGCCAGCAGCCAAGATCAAGCGGGGGGGCTCGGAGAGACCCAGTACTTC. This gives the protein CASSQDQAGGLGETQYF.

V gene TRBV24-1 combines with J gene TRBJ2-2; D possibly corresponds to TRBD1 (6 bases). The ends were cut back, 7 bases at V and 5 bases at J, with 13 bases in the middle. Per germline, CDR1 KGHDR and CDR2 SFDVKD. The CDR3 consists of 14 residues. CDR3 nucleotides: TGTGCCACCAGGGAGACAGGTACGACCGGGGAGCTGTTTTTT. Protein: CATRETGTTGELFF.

The V gene is TRBV18, the J gene TRBJ2-7; 7 nucleotides match TRBD2. The trim removed 6 bases at V and 5 bases at J, leaving 7 bases unmatched. From germline, CDR1 is KGHSH and CDR2 LQKENI. The CDR3 length is 13 residues. The CDR3 region has the DNA TGTGCCAGCTCTCTTACCCGGGGGGACGAGCAGTACTTC. This translates into CASSLTRGDEQYF.

The V gene is TRBV5-5, the J gene TRBJ2-3, with TRBD1 identical over 8 bases. This CDR3 contains 15 residues. The junction had 10 bases not matched to a gene; V was cut back by 6 bases and J by 4 bases. Germline V gene lookup returns CDR1 SGHKS and CDR2 YYEKEE (reference sequence). The CDR3 nucleotides read TGTGCCAGCACCGAAACAGGGGGGTTTGCAGATACGCAGTATTTT. Encoded protein: CASTETGGFADTQYF.

This chain joins TRBV24-1 and TRBJ2-1, with TRBD1 matching 7 bases. From germline, CDR1 is KGHDR and CDR2 SFDVKD. Losses at the gene ends were 5 bases for V and 0 bases for J; bases not matched to a gene: 9. The CDR3 runs 17 residues. For the CDR3, the DNA is TGTGCCACCAGTGGGGGGACAGCCCCTAGCTCCTACAATGAGCAGTTCTTC. Protein: CATSGGTAPSSYNEQFF.

This chain connects TRBV30 to TRBJ2-1; 8 bases map to TRBD2. CDR1 is GTSNPN, CDR2 SVGIG, per germline (reference sequence). Trimming took 3 bases from V and 2 from J; bases not matched to a gene: 6. The CDR3 consists of 15 residues. In DNA form, the CDR3 reads TGTGCCTGGAGGCCGGGGGGGGGCCCCTACAATGAGCAGTTCTTC. Translated, it gives CAWRPGGGPYNEQFF.

This clone was counted a few times. This chain links TRBV6-2 or TRBV6-3 with TRBJ2-5, with D tentatively TRBD2 (5 bases). The CDR3 runs to 12 residues. Trimming stripped 5 bases from V and 2 bases from J, with 6 bases between. CDR1 and CDR2 from the germline V gene are MNHEY and SVGEGT. CDR3 residues: CASSRRQETQYF. The CDR3 DNA is TGTGCCAGCAGTCGGAGGCAAGAGACCCAGTACTTC.

The J gene is TRBJ1-5, the V gene TRBV28, with 7 bases fitting TRBD1. The CDR3 runs to 15 residues. CDR1 is MDHEN and CDR2 is SYDVKM in the germline V gene. V dropped 3 bases and J dropped 3; count of bases not matched to a gene: 5. CDR3 amino acids: CASSLGDRLNQPQHF. The CDR3 nucleotides read TGTGCCAGCAGTTTGGGGGACAGACTCAATCAGCCCCAGCATTTT.

V gene TRBV24-1 combines with J gene TRBJ2-5; a possible D gene is TRBD1 (6 bases). Germline CDR1 reads KGHDR; CDR2 reads SFDVKD. Trimming took off 5 bases at V and 2 bases at J, with 20 bases between the two ends. CDR3 length equals 17 residues. CDR3 protein: CATSARTDLYRQETQYF. The CDR3 nucleotides are TGTGCCACCAGTGCTCGGACAGACCTGTACCGGCAAGAGACCCAGTACTTC.

The rearrangement uses TRBV30 and TRBJ1-1, with a tentative D call TRBD1 (5 bases). The germline V gene encodes CDR1 GTSNPN and CDR2 SVGIG (reference sequence). Trimming pared 0 bases from V and 1 base from J, leaving 12 bases between. This CDR3 region has 15 residues. The CDR3 region has the DNA TGTGCCTGGAGTGTACTAAGGGGCCGGAACACTGAAGCTTTCTTT. Translating it yields CAWSVLRGRNTEAFF. The complete variable domain, with remaining parts taken from reference TRBV30 and TRBJ1-1, reads SQTIHQWPATLVQPVGSPLSLECTVEGTSNPNLYWYRQAAGRGLQLLFYSVGIGQISSEVPQNLSASRPQDRQFILSSKKLLLSDSGFYLCAWSVLRGRNTEAFFGQGTRLTVV.

This sequence joins TRBV28 and TRBJ1-1; D is undetermined. Per germline, CDR1 MDHEN and CDR2 SYDVKM. CDR3 size: 13 residues. V shed 6 bases and J shed 1 base, with 9 bases lying between them. The CDR3 sequence: CASSPTENTEAFF. As DNA, the CDR3 is TGTGCCAGCAGCCCTACAGAGAACACTGAAGCTTTCTTT.

The J gene is TRBJ2-5, the V gene TRBV5-1; 7 bases match TRBD2. The CDR3 runs 14 residues. Unmatched junction bases numbered 7, after V lost 3 bases and J lost 5 bases. Germline loops: CDR1 SGHRS, CDR2 YFSETQ. For the CDR3, the DNA is TGCGCCAGCAGCTCCACCGTAGCGGGTGAGACCCAGTACTTC. It encodes CASSSTVAGETQYF.

The chain has TRBV5-1 and TRBJ2-5; TRBD1 aligns across 10 bases. Trimming removed 5 bases from V and 5 bases from J; junction bases left unmatched: 9. The CDR3 is 15 residues long. CDR1 and CDR2 from the germline V gene are SGHRS and YFSETQ. The CDR3 DNA follows: TGCGCCAGCAGATCCTCGACAGGGGGCGTGGAGACCCAGTACTTC. Translating it yields CASRSSTGGVETQYF.

The chain combines TRBV5-1 with TRBJ2-1, with unresolved D. There are 14 residues in the CDR3. V lost 0 bases, J lost 6 bases, and 10 bases lay in between. CDR1 is SGHRS, CDR2 YFSETQ, per germline. CDR3 sequence (DNA): TGCGCCAGCAGCTTGGAATATTCCGGCAATGAGCAGTTCTTC. Translation: CASSLEYSGNEQFF.

V and J are TRBV15 and TRBJ1-5; D is perhaps TRBD1 (5 bases). V was clipped by 1 base and J by 0 bases, with 7 bases between them. Germline V gene lookup returns CDR1 LNHNV and CDR2 YYDKDF (reference sequence). The CDR3 runs to 15 residues. CDR3: CATSRVQVSNQPQHF. The CDR3 DNA is TGTGCCACCAGCAGAGTACAGGTTAGCAATCAGCCCCAGCATTTT.

The genes are TRBV25-1 and TRBJ1-1; D call uncertain. The CDR3 length is 14 residues. The germline CDR1 and CDR2 sequences are MGHDK and SYGVNS. V was trimmed by 4 bases and J by 7 bases, leaving 16 bases between them. CDR3 in DNA: TGTGCCAGCAGTGCCCCGGGTCCCCGGGGTGAAGCTTTCTTT. Translated: CASSAPGPRGEAFF.

The V gene is TRBV27, the J gene TRBJ2-7; 7 bases agree with TRBD1. The CDR3 sequence is 14 residues long. The V gene end was trimmed by 6 bases and the J gene end by 3 bases; junction bases not matched to a gene: 8. The germline CDR1 and CDR2 sequences are MNHEY and SMNVEV (reference sequence). In nucleotides, the CDR3 is TGTGCCAGCAGCCTGGGACAGCGATTCTACGAGCAGTACTTC. Translating it yields CASSLGQRFYEQYF.

This rearrangement joins TRBV7-9 to TRBJ2-5; D is unclear. The ends were cut back, 0 bases at V and 5 bases at J, with 7 bases in the middle. This CDR3 spans 13 amino acids. CDR1 is SEHNR and CDR2 is FQNEAQ in the germline V gene (reference sequence). CDR3 amino acids: CASSLARWETQYF. In nucleotides, the CDR3 is TGTGCCAGCAGCTTAGCGAGGTGGGAGACCCAGTACTTC.

The chain uses TRBV5-1 and TRBJ2-7; perhaps TRBD2 as D (6 bases). CDR1 SGHRS and CDR2 YFSETQ come from the germline V gene. V dropped 0 bases and J dropped 7 bases, with 8 bases sitting between them. CDR3 length: 12 amino acids. The CDR3 loop is CASSLDGGEQYF. CDR3 coding DNA: TGCGCCAGCAGCTTGGACGGGGGAGAGCAGTACTTC. Filled out from reference TRBV5-1 and TRBJ2-7, the complete variable domain reads KAGVTQTPRYLIKTRGQQVTLSCSPISGHRSVSWYQQTPGQGLQFLFEYFSETQRNKGNFPGRFSGRQFSNSRSEMNVSTLELGDSALYLCASSLDGGEQYFGPGTRLTVT.